The TCR beta chain described here comes from a study of cytomegalovirus exposure and HLA in healthy donors. Study-level findings and limits: TCR beta V segments were, for the most part, productive about 87% or about 30% of the time in an earlier analysis. Reportedly, a later analysis found an Asian-associated ancestry cluster had fewer N-insertions than the approximately 670-donor mean. Sequencing likely generated an artifact that appeared as a cluster of highly shared sequence variants.

As to this clone: What it binds is unknown.

This CDR3 spans 17 amino acids. Germline CDR1 and CDR2: SGHTA and FQGTGA. The V end was cut by 6 bases, the J end by 4 bases, with 24 bases between. Both 60 Vbeta primers and 13 Jbeta primers went into the PCR. Here immunoSEQ multiplex PCR was the method, and the copy in TCRdb shows in-frame clones only, minus some. The data contain under 250,000 clones, roughly 85% of them singletons. The sample comprised PBMCs. The V gene is TRBV7-3, the J gene TRBJ1-1; a possible D gene is TRBD1 (6 bases). This sequence was found in a woman aged 50 to 60 in good health and CMV-seronegative. CDR3 loop: CASSPALVQGRGTEAFF. The CDR3 nucleotides read TGTGCCAGCAGTCCTGCCCTCGTACAGGGTAGGGGCACTGAAGCTTTCTTT.